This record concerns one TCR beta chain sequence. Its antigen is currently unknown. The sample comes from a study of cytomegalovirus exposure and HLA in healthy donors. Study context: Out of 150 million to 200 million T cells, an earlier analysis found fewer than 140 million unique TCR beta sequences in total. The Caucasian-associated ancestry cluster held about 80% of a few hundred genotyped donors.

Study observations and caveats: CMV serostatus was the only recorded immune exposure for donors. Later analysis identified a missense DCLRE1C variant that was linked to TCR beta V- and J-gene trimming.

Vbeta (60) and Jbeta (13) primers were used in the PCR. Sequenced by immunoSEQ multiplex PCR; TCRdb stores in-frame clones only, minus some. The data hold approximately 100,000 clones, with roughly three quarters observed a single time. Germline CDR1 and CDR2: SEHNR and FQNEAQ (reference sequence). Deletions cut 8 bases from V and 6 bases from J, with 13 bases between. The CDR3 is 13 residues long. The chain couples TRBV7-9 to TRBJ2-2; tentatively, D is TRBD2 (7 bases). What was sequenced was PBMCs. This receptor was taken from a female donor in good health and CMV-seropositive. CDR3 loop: CASAWRGPGELFF. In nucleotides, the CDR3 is TGTGCCAGCGCTTGGCGGGGGCCCGGGGAGCTGTTTTTT.